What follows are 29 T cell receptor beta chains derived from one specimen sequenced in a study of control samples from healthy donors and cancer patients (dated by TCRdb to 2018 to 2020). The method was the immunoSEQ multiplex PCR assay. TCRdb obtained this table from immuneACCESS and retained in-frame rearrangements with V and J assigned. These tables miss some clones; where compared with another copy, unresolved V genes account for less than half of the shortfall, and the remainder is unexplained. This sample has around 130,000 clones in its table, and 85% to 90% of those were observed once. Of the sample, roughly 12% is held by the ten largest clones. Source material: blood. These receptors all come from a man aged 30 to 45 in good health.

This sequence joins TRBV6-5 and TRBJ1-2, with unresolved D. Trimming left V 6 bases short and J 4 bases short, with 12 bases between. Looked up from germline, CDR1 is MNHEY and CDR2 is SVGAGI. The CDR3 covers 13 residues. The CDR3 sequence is CASSTVGPYGYTF. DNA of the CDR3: TGTGCCAGCAGCACAGTAGGGCCCTATGGCTACACCTTC.

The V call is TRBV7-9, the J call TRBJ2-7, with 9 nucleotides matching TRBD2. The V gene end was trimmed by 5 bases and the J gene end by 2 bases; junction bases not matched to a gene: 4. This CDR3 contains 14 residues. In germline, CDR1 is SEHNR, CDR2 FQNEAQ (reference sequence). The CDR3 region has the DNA TGTGCCAGCAGCCCCGCGGGGGGGACCTACGAGCAGTACTTC. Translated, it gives CASSPAGGTYEQYF. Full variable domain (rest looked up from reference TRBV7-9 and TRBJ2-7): DTGVSQNPRHKITKRGQNVTFRCDPISEHNRLYWYRQTLGQGPEFLTYFQNEAQLEKSRLLSDRFSAERPKGSFSTLEIQRTEQGDSAMYLCASSPAGGTYEQYFGPGTRLTVT.

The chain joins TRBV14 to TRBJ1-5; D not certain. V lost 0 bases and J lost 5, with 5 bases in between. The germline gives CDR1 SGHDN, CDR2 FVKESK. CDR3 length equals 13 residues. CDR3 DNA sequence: TGTGCCAGCAGCCAAGATTCCTATCAGCCCCAGCATTTT. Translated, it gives CASSQDSYQPQHF.

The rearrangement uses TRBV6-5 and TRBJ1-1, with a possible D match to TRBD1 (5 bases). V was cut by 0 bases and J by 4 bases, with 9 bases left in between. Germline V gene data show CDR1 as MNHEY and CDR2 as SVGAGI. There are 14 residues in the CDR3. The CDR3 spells CASSYSRGLTEAFF. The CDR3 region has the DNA TGTGCCAGCAGTTACTCGCGGGGCCTCACTGAAGCTTTCTTT.

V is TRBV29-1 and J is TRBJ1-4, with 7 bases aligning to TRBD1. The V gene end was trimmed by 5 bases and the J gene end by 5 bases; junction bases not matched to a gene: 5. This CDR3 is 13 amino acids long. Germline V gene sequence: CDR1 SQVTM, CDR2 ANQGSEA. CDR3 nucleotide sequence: TGCAGCGTTTCTGACAGGGCAAATGAAAAACTGTTTTTT. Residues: CSVSDRANEKLFF.

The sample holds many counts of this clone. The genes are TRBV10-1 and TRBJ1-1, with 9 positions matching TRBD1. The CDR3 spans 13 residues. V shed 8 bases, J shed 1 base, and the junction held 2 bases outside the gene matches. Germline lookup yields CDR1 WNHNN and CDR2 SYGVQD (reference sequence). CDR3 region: CASGGQGNTEAFF. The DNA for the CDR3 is TGCGCCAGCGGGGGACAGGGGAACACTGAAGCTTTCTTT.

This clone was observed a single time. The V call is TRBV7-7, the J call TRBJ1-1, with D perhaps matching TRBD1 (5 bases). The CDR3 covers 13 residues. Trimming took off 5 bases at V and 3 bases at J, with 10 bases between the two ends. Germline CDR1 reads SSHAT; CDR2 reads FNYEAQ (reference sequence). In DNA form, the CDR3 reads TGTGCCAGCAGCGAAGCGGGGGACACTGAAGCTTTCTTT. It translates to CASSEAGDTEAFF. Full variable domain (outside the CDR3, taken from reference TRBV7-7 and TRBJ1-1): GAGVSQSPRYKVTKRGQDVTLRCDPISSHATLYWYQQALGQGPEFLTYFNYEAQPDKSGLPSDRFSAERPEGSISTLTIQRTEQRDSAMYRCASSEAGDTEAFFGQGTRLTVV.

CDR3 protein: CASSLSRADTQYF. CDR3 nucleotide sequence: TGTGCCAGCAGCCTCTCCCGGGCAGATACGCAGTATTTT. The chain has TRBV3-1 (or the pseudogene TRBV3-2) and TRBJ2-3; D is undetermined. The CDR3 consists of 13 residues. V was clipped by 4 bases and J by 4 bases, with 9 bases between them. The germline CDR1 and CDR2 sequences are LGHDT and YNNKEL (reference sequence).

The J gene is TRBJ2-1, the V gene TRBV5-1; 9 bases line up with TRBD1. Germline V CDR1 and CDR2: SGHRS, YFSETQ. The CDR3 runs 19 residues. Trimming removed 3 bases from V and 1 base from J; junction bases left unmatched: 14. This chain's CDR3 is CASSSGIVGTGQSYNEQFF. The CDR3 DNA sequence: TGCGCCAGCAGCTCCGGAATTGTGGGGACAGGGCAGTCCTACAATGAGCAGTTCTTC. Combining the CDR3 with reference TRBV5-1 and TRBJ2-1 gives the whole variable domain KAGVTQTPRYLIKTRGQQVTLSCSPISGHRSVSWYQQTPGQGLQFLFEYFSETQRNKGNFPGRFSGRQFSNSRSEMNVSTLELGDSALYLCASSSGIVGTGQSYNEQFFGPGTRLTVL.

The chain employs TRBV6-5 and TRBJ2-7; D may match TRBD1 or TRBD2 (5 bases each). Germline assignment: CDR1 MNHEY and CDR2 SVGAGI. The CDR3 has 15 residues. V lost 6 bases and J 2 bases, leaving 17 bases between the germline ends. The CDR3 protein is CASSPLRDRAYEQYF. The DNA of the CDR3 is TGTGCCAGCAGCCCCCTTAGGGACCGAGCCTACGAGCAGTACTTC.

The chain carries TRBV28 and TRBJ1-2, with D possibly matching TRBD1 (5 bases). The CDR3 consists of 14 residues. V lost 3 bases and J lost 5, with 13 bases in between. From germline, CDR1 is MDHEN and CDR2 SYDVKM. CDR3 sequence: CASSLGAGGYGYTF. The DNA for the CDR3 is TGTGCCAGCAGTTTGGGTGCGGGGGGTTATGGCTACACCTTC.

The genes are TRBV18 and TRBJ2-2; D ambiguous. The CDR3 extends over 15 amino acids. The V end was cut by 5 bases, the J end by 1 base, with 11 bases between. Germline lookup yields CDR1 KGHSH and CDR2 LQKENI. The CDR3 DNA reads TGTGCCAGCTCAAAGGCCGGATTGAACACCGGGGAGCTGTTTTTT. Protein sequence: CASSKAGLNTGELFF.

This CDR3 is CASRETGLNQPQHF. The DNA of the CDR3 is TGTGCCAGCAGGGAGACAGGCCTCAATCAGCCCCAGCATTTT. J is TRBJ1-5 and V is TRBV25-1; a possible D gene is TRBD1 (6 bases). Trimming cost V 6 bases and J 3 bases, with 12 bases left between them. From germline, CDR1 is MGHDK and CDR2 SYGVNS. The CDR3 runs 14 residues.

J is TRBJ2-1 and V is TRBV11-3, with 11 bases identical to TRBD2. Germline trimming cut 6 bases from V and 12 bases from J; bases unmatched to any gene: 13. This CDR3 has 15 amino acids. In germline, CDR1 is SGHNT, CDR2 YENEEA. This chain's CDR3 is CASSSSLAGGRRQFF. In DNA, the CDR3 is TGTGCCAGCAGTTCCAGTCTAGCGGGGGGCCGAAGGCAGTTCTTC.

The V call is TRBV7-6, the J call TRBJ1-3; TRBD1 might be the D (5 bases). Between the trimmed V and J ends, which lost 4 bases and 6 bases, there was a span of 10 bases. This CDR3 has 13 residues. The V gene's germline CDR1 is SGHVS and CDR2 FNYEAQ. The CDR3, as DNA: TGTGCCAGCAGCTACGGGACTGAAAACACCATATATTTT. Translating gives CASSYGTENTIYF.

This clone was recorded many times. The CDR3 spells CASSDPTHSRTGELFF. The DNA for the CDR3 is TGTGCCAGCAGCGACCCGACTCACTCGCGGACCGGGGAGCTGTTTTTT. The V gene is TRBV9, the J gene TRBJ2-2; unclear D gene. Germline V gene sequence: CDR1 SGDLS, CDR2 YYNGEE. CDR3 length equals 16 residues. Deletions cut 3 bases from V and 5 bases from J, with 17 bases between.

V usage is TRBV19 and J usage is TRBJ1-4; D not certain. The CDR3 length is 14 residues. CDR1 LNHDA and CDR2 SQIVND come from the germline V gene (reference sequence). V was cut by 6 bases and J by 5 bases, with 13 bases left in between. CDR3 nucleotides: TGTGCCAGTAGCCCTCAGGCGGGGAATGAAAAACTGTTTTTT. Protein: CASSPQAGNEKLFF.

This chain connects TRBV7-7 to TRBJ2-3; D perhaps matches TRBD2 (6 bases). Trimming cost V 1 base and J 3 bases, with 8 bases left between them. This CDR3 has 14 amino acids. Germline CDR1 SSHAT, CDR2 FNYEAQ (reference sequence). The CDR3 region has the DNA TGTGCCAGCAGCTTAGGCGGGGAAACAGATACGCAGTATTTT. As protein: CASSLGGETDTQYF.

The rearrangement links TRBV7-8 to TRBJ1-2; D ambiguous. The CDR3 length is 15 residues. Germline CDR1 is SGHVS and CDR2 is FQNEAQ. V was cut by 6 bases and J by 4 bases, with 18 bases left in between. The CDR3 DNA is TGTGCCAGCAGTTCTAGGGAGAAGCCGGGCTATGGCTACACCTTC. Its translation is CASSSREKPGYGYTF. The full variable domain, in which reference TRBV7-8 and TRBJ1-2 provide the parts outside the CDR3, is GAGVSQSPRYKVAKRGQDVALRCDPISGHVSLFWYQQALGQGPEFLTYFQNEAQLDKSGLPSDRFFAERPEGSVSTLKIQRTQQEDSAVYLCASSSREKPGYGYTFGSGTRLTVV.

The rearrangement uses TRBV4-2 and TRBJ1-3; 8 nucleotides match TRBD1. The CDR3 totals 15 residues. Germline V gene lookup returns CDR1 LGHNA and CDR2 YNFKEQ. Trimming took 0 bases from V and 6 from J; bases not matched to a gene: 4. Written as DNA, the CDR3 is TGTGCCAGCAGCCAAGATAAACAGGGGGTAAACACCATATATTTT. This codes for CASSQDKQGVNTIYF.

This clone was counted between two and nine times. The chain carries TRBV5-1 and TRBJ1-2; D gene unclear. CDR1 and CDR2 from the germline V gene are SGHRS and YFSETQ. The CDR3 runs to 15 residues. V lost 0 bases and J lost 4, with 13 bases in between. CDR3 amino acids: CASSLDSGSLYGYTF. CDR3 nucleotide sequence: TGCGCCAGCAGCTTGGATTCTGGCAGCCTCTATGGCTACACCTTC.

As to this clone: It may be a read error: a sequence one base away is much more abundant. The CDR3 coding sequence is TGCGCCCGCAGCCAAGGGCGGGGGGGACCGGGTGAAGGCTACACCTTC. The encoded protein is CARSQGRGGPGEGYTF. The chain carries TRBV4-1 and TRBJ1-2; possible D gene TRBD1, 5 bases. CDR1 is MGHRA, CDR2 YSYEKL, per germline. This CDR3 contains 16 residues.

The CDR3 sequence: CSARAGQNEKLFF. The CDR3 DNA is TGCAGCGCCCGCGCCGGACAGAATGAAAAACTGTTTTTT. The rearrangement uses TRBV29-1 and TRBJ1-4; a possible D gene is TRBD1 (6 bases). V lost 7 bases and J lost 5, with 14 bases in between. Germline values: CDR1 SQVTM, CDR2 ANQGSEA. This CDR3 has 13 residues.

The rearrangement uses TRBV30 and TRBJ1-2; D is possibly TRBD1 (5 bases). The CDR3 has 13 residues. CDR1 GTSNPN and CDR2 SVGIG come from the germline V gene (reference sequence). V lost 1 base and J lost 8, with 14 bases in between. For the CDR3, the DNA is TGTGCCTGGAGTGAACAGGCCCACGCGGGCTACACCTTC. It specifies CAWSEQAHAGYTF.

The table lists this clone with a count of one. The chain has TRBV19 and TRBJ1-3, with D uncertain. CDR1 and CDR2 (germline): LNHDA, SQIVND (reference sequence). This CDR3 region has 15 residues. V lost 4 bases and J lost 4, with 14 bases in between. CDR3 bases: TGTGCCAGTAGTAAGAAGGGCCTAACAGGAAACACCATATATTTT. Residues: CASSKKGLTGNTIYF.

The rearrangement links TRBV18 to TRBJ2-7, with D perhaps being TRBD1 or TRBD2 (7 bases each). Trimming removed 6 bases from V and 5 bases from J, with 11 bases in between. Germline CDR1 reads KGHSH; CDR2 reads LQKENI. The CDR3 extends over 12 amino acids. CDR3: CASSPGGDEQYF. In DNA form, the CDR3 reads TGTGCCAGCTCCCCAGGGGGGGACGAGCAGTACTTC.

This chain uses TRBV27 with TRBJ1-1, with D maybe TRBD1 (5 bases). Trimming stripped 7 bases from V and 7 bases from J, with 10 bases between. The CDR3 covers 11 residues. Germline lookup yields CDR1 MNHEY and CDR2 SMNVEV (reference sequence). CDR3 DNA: TGTGCCAGCAAAGAAGGACATGAAGCTTTCTTT. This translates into CASKEGHEAFF.

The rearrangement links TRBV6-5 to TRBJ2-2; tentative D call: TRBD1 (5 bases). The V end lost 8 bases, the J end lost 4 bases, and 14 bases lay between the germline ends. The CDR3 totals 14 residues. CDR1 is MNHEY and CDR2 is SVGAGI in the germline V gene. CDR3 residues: CASFQGWSTGELFF. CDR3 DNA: TGTGCCAGCTTTCAGGGTTGGAGCACCGGGGAGCTGTTTTTT.

CDR3 region: CSVRQGENTGELFF. DNA of the CDR3: TGCAGCGTGAGACAGGGTGAAAACACCGGGGAGCTGTTTTTT. The gene calls are TRBV29-1 and TRBJ2-2, with TRBD1 matching over 7 bases. V shed 6 bases and J 2 bases; nucleotides not matched to a gene: 6. Germline V gives CDR1 SQVTM, CDR2 ANQGSEA. This CDR3 has 14 amino acids.